This T cell receptor (beta chain) was identified in a study of CD8 T cells in ankylosing spondylitis. Study observations and caveats: The clones that were linked to disease were reported to be significantly enriched in matched synovial fluid samples from ankylosing spondylitis patients. For ankylosing spondylitis blood, a TCR beta motif of several highly homologous variants appeared characteristic. In the blood and synovial fluid of reactive arthritis, some motif variants had been previously reported. Researchers report that disease-linked clones proved CD8+ and relatively rare in peripheral blood.

In this sample, this clonotype turned up a few times. Antigen unknown. From germline, CDR1 is SGHRS and CDR2 YFSETQ. Between the trimmed V and J ends, which lost 0 bases and 8 bases, there was a span of 20 bases. The CDR3 covers 16 residues. One entry per CDR3 protein, called by TCRdb with MiXCR from the 5' RACE reads. The sample lists about 130,000 distinct CDR3 sequences; more than 5.5% were seen once. The chain has TRBV5-1 and TRBJ1-2, with a weak D call TRBD1 (6 bases). Sequencing used blood, either unsorted or a sorted T cell fraction (not recorded which). The sequence derives from a female donor with ankylosing spondylitis or in good health (not recorded which). CDR3 protein: CASSLDIGAAGDGYTF. The DNA of the CDR3 is TGCGCCAGCAGCTTGGATATCGGTGCGGCAGGGGACGGCTACACCTTC.